This T cell receptor (beta chain) was recovered during a study of blood T cell repertoires in COVID-19. Overall study: T cells, B-cell-depleted T cells, or PBMCs provided the cDNA or gDNA that served as material.

Germline CDR1 reads MNHEY; CDR2 reads SVGEGT. The V and J ends lost 2 bases and 3 bases respectively, with 11 bases between them. CDR3 length: 16 residues. TCRdb's copy holds only in-frame clones and misses some; the assay was immunoSEQ multiplex PCR. The sample holds approximately 61,000 clones; around 77% are singletons and the top ten take less than 25%. The chain recombines TRBV6-2 or TRBV6-3 with TRBJ1-6; D uncertain. Sequencing was performed on peripheral blood. This receptor was taken from an elderly man with active or convalescent COVID-19. The CDR3 region has the DNA TGTGCCAGCAGTTACGATAGGCGGTTCTATAATTCACCCCTCCACTTT. This encodes CASSYDRRFYNSPLHF.